Each of the 20 T cell receptor beta chains below was sequenced from the same sample in a study of control samples from healthy donors and cancer patients. Only in-frame clones appear in the TCRdb table, and some are missing; sequencing was by immunoSEQ multiplex PCR. The sample has 100,000 to 150,000 clones; 80% to 95% are singletons. The sequencing sample was made of blood. The receptors shown here come from a man between 40 and 49 years old in good health.

The chain carries TRBV5-1 and TRBJ2-7; the D is unclear. The germline V gene encodes CDR1 SGHRS and CDR2 YFSETQ. V was trimmed by 0 bases and J by 2 bases, leaving 6 bases between them. This CDR3 is built from 13 residues. CDR3 nucleotide sequence: TGCGCCAGCAGCTTGGCAGCAGCCTACGAGCAGTACTTC. It is translated as CASSLAAAYEQYF. Full variable domain (missing parts from reference TRBV5-1 and TRBJ2-7): KAGVTQTPRYLIKTRGQQVTLSCSPISGHRSVSWYQQTPGQGLQFLFEYFSETQRNKGNFPGRFSGRQFSNSRSEMNVSTLELGDSALYLCASSLAAAYEQYFGPGTRLTVT.

The V and J genes are TRBV13 and TRBJ2-3, with a tentative D call TRBD2 (5 bases). Germline V lookup: CDR1 PRHDT, CDR2 FYEKMQ (reference sequence). CDR3 length equals 17 residues. V was shortened by 5 bases and J by 2 bases, with 20 bases between the two germline ends. In nucleotides, the CDR3 is TGTGCCAGCAGCCCCTCTAGCCTGGCAGTGGCCACAGATACGCAGTATTTT. Protein: CASSPSSLAVATDTQYF.

In this sample, this clone turned up a few times. The chain links TRBV10-3 to TRBJ2-5, with 9 positions matching TRBD2. In germline, CDR1 is ENHRY, CDR2 SYGVKD. The V segment lost 4 bases and the J segment 3 bases; nucleotides outside the gene matches: 3. This CDR3 region has 14 residues. In nucleotides, the CDR3 is TGTGCCATCAGTGGTCTAGCGGGGAAAGAGACCCAGTACTTC. Translation gives CAISGLAGKETQYF.

This rearrangement joins TRBV9 to TRBJ2-3, with D possibly matching TRBD2 (6 bases). Germline lookup yields CDR1 SGDLS and CDR2 YYNGEE. V lost 3 bases to trimming and J lost 6 bases, with 14 bases between them. The CDR3 is made up of 14 amino acids. CDR3 region: CASSAGLVLDTQYF. CDR3 coding DNA: TGTGCCAGCAGCGCGGGACTGGTCCTGGATACGCAGTATTTT.

This clone occurred a few times. This rearrangement joins TRBV4-2 to TRBJ2-3; D unresolved. This CDR3 is built from 16 residues. V was shortened by 1 base and J by 4 bases, with 15 bases between the two germline ends. Germline CDR1 is LGHNA and CDR2 is YNFKEQ. The CDR3 here is CASSQAESSPPDTQYF. The CDR3 DNA reads TGTGCCAGCAGCCAAGCCGAGTCGTCCCCGCCAGATACGCAGTATTTT.

The CDR3 DNA follows: TGTGCCAGCAGCACGGCGGCTAGCGGTTCATTTTACAATGAGCAGTTCTTC. It yields the protein CASSTAASGSFYNEQFF. The chain joins TRBV7-3 to TRBJ2-1; 7 bases agree with TRBD2. This CDR3 has 17 residues. Trimming cost V 5 bases and J 4 bases; bases outside gene matches: 14. The germline V gene encodes CDR1 SGHTA and CDR2 FQGTGA.

The V and J genes are TRBV6-5 and TRBJ2-1, with 7 nucleotides matching TRBD1. Germline V gene sequence: CDR1 MNHEY, CDR2 SVGAGI. The CDR3 covers 14 residues. The V gene end was trimmed by 2 bases and the J gene end by 4 bases; junction bases not matched to a gene: 2. The CDR3: CASSYRGRYNEQFF. The CDR3 coding sequence is TGTGCCAGCAGTTACAGGGGGCGGTACAATGAGCAGTTCTTC.

The V call is TRBV2, the J call TRBJ2-7; D remains ambiguous. The V gene's germline CDR1 is SNHLY and CDR2 FYNNEI. The CDR3 extends over 13 amino acids. V lost 3 bases to trimming and J lost 0 bases, with 6 bases between them. The CDR3 here is CASSEGSSYEQYF. In nucleotides, the CDR3 is TGTGCCAGCAGTGAGGGCAGCTCCTACGAGCAGTACTTC.

The V gene is TRBV5-1, the J gene TRBJ2-3, with 10 bases lining up with TRBD2. After removal of 4 bases from V and 6 bases from J, the junction contained 11 bases not matched to a gene. Germline CDR1 reads SGHRS; CDR2 reads YFSETQ. This CDR3 region has 16 residues. In DNA form, the CDR3 reads TGCGCCAGCAGCGCTCTAGCGGGGGCGCCAGGGGATACGCAGTATTTT. Translating gives CASSALAGAPGDTQYF. Using reference TRBV5-1 and TRBJ2-3 for the parts outside the CDR3, the full variable domain is KAGVTQTPRYLIKTRGQQVTLSCSPISGHRSVSWYQQTPGQGLQFLFEYFSETQRNKGNFPGRFSGRQFSNSRSEMNVSTLELGDSALYLCASSALAGAPGDTQYFGPGTRLTVL.

The rearrangement joins TRBV1 to TRBJ2-7; TRBD2 is the table's D call and was not checked against the DNA. TRBV1 is tagged as a pseudogene. The CDR3 consists of 16 residues. The CDR3 loop is CTSSQEGLAGHYEQYF. For the CDR3, the DNA is TGCACCAGCAGCCAAGAGGGACTAGCGGGCCACTACGAGCAGTACTTC.

The J gene is TRBJ1-2, the V gene TRBV12-3 or TRBV12-4; no clear D gene. The germline V and J ends were trimmed by 1 base and 8 bases, with 8 bases remaining between them. The CDR3 runs 12 residues. This CDR3 reads CASSLVKWGYTF. The CDR3 DNA reads TGTGCCAGCAGTTTAGTTAAGTGGGGCTACACCTTC.

This chain joins TRBV6-5 and TRBJ1-1; no reliable D call. This CDR3 contains 13 residues. V lost 6 bases and J lost 4, with 12 bases in between. Germline V CDR1 and CDR2: MNHEY, SVGAGI. CDR3 in DNA: TGTGCCAGCAGCCCGACCCTGGGCACTGAAGCTTTCTTT. Translation gives CASSPTLGTEAFF.

The genes are TRBV29-1 and TRBJ1-2, with D uncertain. Germline V gene lookup returns CDR1 SQVTM and CDR2 ANQGSEA. V lost 3 bases and J 8 bases, leaving 4 bases between the germline ends. There are 9 residues in the CDR3. For the CDR3, the DNA is TGCAGCGTTGATGGGGGCTACACCTTC. Protein product: CSVDGGYTF.

The rearrangement uses TRBV6-5 and TRBJ1-3; a possible D gene is TRBD1 (6 bases). The CDR3 length is 13 residues. Trimming took off 5 bases at V and 4 bases at J, with 9 bases between the two ends. Germline V gene data show CDR1 as MNHEY and CDR2 as SVGAGI. This CDR3 is CASSTGQGNTIYF. In DNA, the CDR3 is TGTGCCAGCAGTACCGGACAGGGAAACACCATATATTTT.

Note on this clone: At the DNA level, this CDR3 is encoded by other sequences in the same sample as well. V is TRBV19 and J is TRBJ2-1, with TRBD1 identical over 7 bases. The V gene end was trimmed by 7 bases and the J gene end by 0 bases; junction bases not matched to a gene: 6. The CDR3 spans 15 residues. CDR1 is LNHDA, CDR2 SQIVND, per germline (reference sequence). DNA for the CDR3: TGTGCCAGTACCCCGGACAGGAGCTCCTACAATGAGCAGTTCTTC. As protein: CASTPDRSSYNEQFF.

This chain links TRBV7-9 with TRBJ2-7, with TRBD2 matching over 12 bases. V lost 4 bases and J lost 1; bases outside the gene matches: 14. From germline, CDR1 is SEHNR and CDR2 FQNEAQ (reference sequence). The CDR3 is 19 amino acids. As DNA, the CDR3 is TGTGCCAGCAGCTCAACCAGGACTAGCGGGGTTCTCCTTTCCTACGAGCAGTACTTC. It yields the protein CASSSTRTSGVLLSYEQYF. Supplemented by reference TRBV7-9 and TRBJ2-7, the full variable domain reads DTGVSQNPRHKITKRGQNVTFRCDPISEHNRLYWYRQTLGQGPEFLTYFQNEAQLEKSRLLSDRFSAERPKGSFSTLEIQRTEQGDSAMYLCASSSTRTSGVLLSYEQYFGPGTRLTVT.

This clone was seen a handful of times. The rearrangement links TRBV4-1 to TRBJ1-3, with D tentatively TRBD1 (5 bases). Trimming removed 6 bases from V and 0 bases from J, with 9 bases in between. CDR3 length equals 14 residues. Per germline, CDR1 MGHRA and CDR2 YSYEKL. The CDR3 sequence is CASSAGNSGNTIYF. The CDR3 nucleotides read TGCGCCAGCAGTGCAGGGAACTCTGGAAACACCATATATTTT.

The chain uses TRBV9 and TRBJ2-3; the match to TRBD2 covers 9 bases. V was clipped by 3 bases and J by 3 bases; unmatched bases: 8. CDR1 SGDLS and CDR2 YYNGEE come from the germline V gene. The CDR3 has 16 amino acids. CDR3 in DNA: TGTGCCAGCAGCGCTTCCGGGCTAGCGGGAACAGATACGCAGTATTTT. This codes for CASSASGLAGTDTQYF.

This clone was observed a single time. The rearrangement uses TRBV29-1 and TRBJ2-7, with TRBD2 identical over 10 bases. The CDR3 runs to 15 residues. The V gene's germline CDR1 is SQVTM and CDR2 ANQGSEA. V gave up 6 bases and J gave up 2 bases; unmatched junction bases: 10. CDR3 amino acids: CSVNGLAGETYEQYF. The CDR3 bases are TGCAGCGTGAACGGGCTAGCGGGGGAAACCTACGAGCAGTACTTC.

This chain uses TRBV7-2 with TRBJ2-5; D possibly corresponds to TRBD1 (6 bases). The CDR3 has 15 amino acids. CDR1 SGHTA and CDR2 FQGNSA come from the germline V gene. Trimming stripped 5 bases from V and 2 bases from J, with 15 bases between. CDR3 sequence: CASSAGDRIQETQYF. CDR3 nucleotide sequence: TGTGCCAGCAGCGCCGGCGACAGGATTCAAGAGACCCAGTACTTC.